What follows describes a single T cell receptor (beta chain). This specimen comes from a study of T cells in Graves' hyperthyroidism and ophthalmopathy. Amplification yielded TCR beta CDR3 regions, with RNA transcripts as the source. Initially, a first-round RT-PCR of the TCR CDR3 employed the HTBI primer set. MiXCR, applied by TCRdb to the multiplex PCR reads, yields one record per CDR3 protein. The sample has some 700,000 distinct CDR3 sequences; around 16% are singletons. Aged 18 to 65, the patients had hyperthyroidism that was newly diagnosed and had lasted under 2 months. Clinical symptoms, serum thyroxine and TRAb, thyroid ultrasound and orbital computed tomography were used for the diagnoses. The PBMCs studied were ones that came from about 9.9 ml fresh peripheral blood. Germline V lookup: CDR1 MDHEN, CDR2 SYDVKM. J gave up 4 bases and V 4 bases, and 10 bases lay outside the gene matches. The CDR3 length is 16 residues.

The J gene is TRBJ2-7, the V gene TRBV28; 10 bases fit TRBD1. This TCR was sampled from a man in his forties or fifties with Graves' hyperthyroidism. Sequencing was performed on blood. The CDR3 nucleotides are TGTGCCAGCAGTTCCTCCGGGACAGGGGCTTTATACGAGCAGTACTTC. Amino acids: CASSSSGTGALYEQYF.